One sample yielded the 26 T cell receptor beta chains listed below, sequenced in a study of CD4 and CD8 cells across lung adenocarcinoma regions (dated by TCRdb to the late 2010s). The library was obtained by PCR. The instrument given in TCRdb is HiSeq X Ten. Through fastp at Q25 and MiXCR, TCRdb rebuilt clones from the public reads, retaining in-frame beta chains. Rows with a matching CDR3 protein are joined into one entry that keeps the most common DNA and genes. This sample holds about 8,400 distinct CDR3 sequences; around 58% were observed only once. The ten largest clones capture 24% of the sample. Sample: CD4+ T cells from the center of a lung tumor. The cell subset or site label, read with the paper, signifies: tumor center region. The receptors were sampled from a female donor with lung adenocarcinoma. The CD4 and CD8 labels of this study may be unreliable.

This clonotype ranks as medium-sized (0.01 to 0.1%). The chain is built from TRBV6-1 and TRBJ1-2, with D unclear. V was pared by 6 bases and J by 6 bases, with 5 bases between. Germline loops: CDR1 MNHNS, CDR2 SASEGT. The CDR3 runs 10 residues. This CDR3 reads CASREDGYTF. CDR3 sequence (DNA): TGTGCCAGCAGAGAGGATGGCTACACCTTC.

This clonotype is medium-sized by share. This chain links TRBV10-2 with TRBJ2-1; tentative D call: TRBD1 (6 bases). Gene TRBJ2-7 matches the end of the DNA better, so the J call may be wrong. The CDR3 runs 12 residues. CDR1 is WSHSY and CDR2 is SAAADI in the germline V gene. Here the CDR3 reads CASSPGVYEQYF. CDR3 nucleotides: TGCGCCAGCAGCCCAGGGGTTTACGAGCAGTACTTC.

The rearrangement joins TRBV25-1 to TRBJ1-2; D might be TRBD1 (6 bases). Germline assignment: CDR1 MGHDK and CDR2 SYGVNS. Deletions cut 6 bases from V and 2 bases from J, with 10 bases between. The CDR3 totals 13 residues. In DNA, the CDR3 is TGTGCCAGCAGCTCCGGGACAAACTATGGCTACACCTTC. It specifies CASSSGTNYGYTF.

This clonotype was seen more than once but under ten times. The V and J genes are TRBV6-1 and TRBJ2-1, with TRBD2 identical over 9 bases. The CDR3 length is 15 residues. The V and J ends lost 6 bases and 6 bases, in that order; junction bases with no gene match: 9. Germline CDR1 is MNHNS and CDR2 is SASEGT. In nucleotides, the CDR3 is TGTGCCAGCAGGGGGGGACTAGCAGCTTCCAATGAGCAGTTCTTC. This sequence encodes CASRGGLAASNEQFF.

The chain links TRBV6-4 to TRBJ2-1; 10 nucleotides line up with TRBD2. The ends lost 2 bases at V and 6 bases at J; junction bases unmatched: 7. The CDR3 runs 16 residues. The germline CDR1 and CDR2 sequences are MRHNA and SNTAGT. CDR3 loop: CASSDVASGSSNEQFF. Here the CDR3 DNA reads TGTGCCAGCAGTGACGTGGCTAGCGGGAGTAGCAATGAGCAGTTCTTC.

By share of the sample, this clonotype is medium-sized. The rearrangement joins TRBV6-5 to TRBJ2-6; D is perhaps TRBD1 (5 bases). Germline V lookup: CDR1 MNHEY, CDR2 SVGAGI. This CDR3 has 19 amino acids. V gave up 4 bases and J gave up 0 bases, with 19 bases separating them. The CDR3 sequence is CASSSPTAKTTSGANVLTF. The CDR3 DNA reads TGTGCCAGCAGTTCGCCGACAGCAAAGACAACCTCTGGGGCCAACGTCCTGACTTTC.

About this clonotype itself: A read error may account for a junction end that differs from germline. The chain is built from TRBV6-1 and TRBJ2-5, with a weak D call TRBD2 (7 bases). Germline CDR1 is MNHNS and CDR2 is SASEGT. The CDR3 loop spans 16 amino acids. The chain's CDR3 is CASGGSGGSDTETQYF. CDR3 coding DNA: TGTGCCAGCGGGGGCTCCGGCGGGAGTGATACAGAGACCCAGTACTTT.

V usage is TRBV12-5 and J usage is TRBJ2-1, with 9 bases identical to TRBD2. With 6 bases clipped from V and 7 bases from J, the junction kept 7 bases outside the gene matches. Germline V gives CDR1 LGHNT, CDR2 FRNRAP. This CDR3 has 14 residues. The CDR3, as DNA: TGTGCTAGTGGGGCGGGGGGGGGGGGGAATGAGCAGTTCTTC. Translated, it gives CASGAGGGGNEQFF.

V gene TRBV10-3 combines with J gene TRBJ1-6; TRBD1 agrees at 9 bases. V dropped 9 bases and J dropped 7; count of bases not matched to a gene: 7. Looked up from germline, CDR1 is ENHRY and CDR2 is SYGVKD. CDR3 length: 14 residues. CDR3 bases: TGTGCCATTGAACAGGGGGCGGGAAATTCACCCCTCCACTTT. Translating it yields CAIEQGAGNSPLHF.

This clonotype is judged medium-sized (0.01 to 0.1%). The chain links TRBV7-2 to TRBJ2-1; D is uncertain. Looked up from germline, CDR1 is SGHTA and CDR2 is FQGNSA. V lost 2 bases, J lost 10 bases, and 9 bases lay in between. The CDR3 consists of 12 residues. CDR3 DNA sequence: TGTGCCAGCAGCTTAAAAGCTTACGAGCAGTTCTTC. This encodes CASSLKAYEQFF.

The gene calls are TRBV27 and TRBJ2-3, with 9 bases aligning to TRBD2. The junction had 21 bases not matched to a gene; V was cut back by 8 bases and J by 3 bases. The CDR3 runs 19 residues. The germline V gene has CDR1 MNHEY and CDR2 SMNVEV (reference sequence). CDR3 DNA: TGTGCCAGCCGCCCTGGAGGACTAGCGACATCCAGGGGGACAGATACGCAGTATTTT. Protein: CASRPGGLATSRGTDTQYF.

The rearrangement joins TRBV27 to TRBJ2-5; no firm D call. The J call may be incorrect, as the DNA end agrees better with TRBJ2-4. Per germline, CDR1 MNHEY and CDR2 SMNVEV (reference sequence). This CDR3 has 15 residues. This CDR3 is CAAAILGGEEDIQYF. DNA for the CDR3: TGTGCCGCCGCCATCCTGGGCGGTGAAGAAGACATTCAGTACTTC.

As concerns this clonotype: Likely a read error: the CDR3 ends without its conserved phenylalanine or tryptophan. The chain employs TRBV6-1 and TRBJ2-3, with 8 nucleotides matching TRBD2. V gave up 1 base and J gave up 3 bases; unmatched junction bases: 6. In germline, CDR1 is MNHNS, CDR2 SASEGT. CDR3 length equals 16 residues. CDR3 sequence (DNA): TGTGCCAGCAGTGAAGACACGGGAGGGGCGACAGATACGCAGTATTGT. This codes for CASSEDTGGATDTQYC.

The J gene is TRBJ2-7, the V gene TRBV6-1; 7 nucleotides match TRBD1. Germline CDR1 and CDR2: MNHNS and SASEGT. The CDR3 extends over 14 amino acids. J lost 0 bases, V lost 4 bases, and 3 bases had no gene match. The CDR3 bases are TGTGCCAGCAGTGGGGACAGCGGCTCCTACGAGCAGTACTTC. This gives the protein CASSGDSGSYEQYF.

J is TRBJ2-5 and V is TRBV10-2; 12 bases agree with TRBD2. TRBJ2-7 matches the DNA end more closely, so the J call is doubtful. CDR3 length equals 15 residues. CDR1 and CDR2 (germline): WSHSY, SAAADI. CDR3 nucleotides: TGCGCCAGCACGGATCTGACTAGCGGGAGCTACGAGCAGTACTTC. This sequence encodes CASTDLTSGSYEQYF.

The chain joins TRBV6-1 to TRBJ2-3, with TRBD2 matching 8 bases. The J call may be in error: the DNA end matches TRBJ2-7 better. Germline CDR1 is MNHNS and CDR2 is SASEGT. The CDR3 contains 16 residues. The CDR3 sequence is CACGGSGGRDPETQYF. Here the CDR3 DNA reads TGTGCCTGCGGGGGGTCTGGGGGGCGTGACCCAGAGACGCAGTACTTC.

The chain employs TRBV29-1 and TRBJ2-1, with no clear D. The length of the CDR3 is 10 residues. V shed 3 bases and J shed 9 bases, with 6 bases lying between them. Germline lookup yields CDR1 SQVTM and CDR2 ANQGSEA. CDR3 loop: CSVETGEQFF. DNA of the CDR3: TGCAGCGTTGAGACGGGTGAGCAGTTCTTC.

V usage is TRBV11-3 and J usage is TRBJ2-1; 8 nucleotides match TRBD2. The length of the CDR3 is 14 residues. CDR1 and CDR2 from the germline V gene are SGHNT and YENEEA. V lost 1 base, J lost 8 bases, and 4 bases stayed unmatched. CDR3 in amino acids: CASSLAGGLDEQFF. In DNA form, the CDR3 reads TGTGCCAGCAGCTTAGCGGGAGGGCTAGATGAGCAGTTCTTC.

This chain uses TRBV10-2 with TRBJ2-1; a weak D match, TRBD2 (6 bases). Trimming took 0 bases from V and 12 from J, leaving 15 bases between them. This CDR3 spans 14 amino acids. Per germline, CDR1 WSHSY and CDR2 SAAADI. The CDR3 DNA reads as TGCGCCAGCAGTGAGTCGACTGTTACTAGCTGGCAGTTCTTC. Amino acids: CASSESTVTSWQFF.

The CDR3 protein is CASSLFRSNGYTF. CDR3 sequence (DNA): TGTGCCAGCAGCTTATTTCGGAGTAATGGCTACACCTTC. This chain connects TRBV7-2 to TRBJ1-2; D unresolved. The CDR3 extends over 13 amino acids. Germline CDR1 is SGHTA and CDR2 is FQGNSA. Trimming took 2 bases from V and 6 from J, leaving 10 bases between them.

V gene TRBV27 combines with J gene TRBJ2-5, with 8 bases lining up with TRBD2. V shed 8 bases, J shed 4 bases, and the junction held 15 bases outside the gene matches. The germline V gene has CDR1 MNHEY and CDR2 SMNVEV (reference sequence). The CDR3 runs 16 residues. The CDR3 region has the DNA TGTGCCAGCGGGGGCATCGGGGCGGGAGGCCCAGAGACCCAGTACTTC. Amino acids: CASGGIGAGGPETQYF.

This clonotype was recorded only once. V gene TRBV28 combines with J gene TRBJ2-4; TRBD1 agrees at 7 bases. Germline assignment: CDR1 MDHEN and CDR2 SYDVKM. The CDR3 contains 14 residues. Trimming took 5 bases from V and 7 from J; bases not matched to a gene: 8. Here the CDR3 reads CASSRDSYGNIQYF. The CDR3 DNA reads TGTGCCAGCAGTCGGGACAGCTACGGGAACATTCAGTACTTC.

Concerning this clonotype itself: One end of the junction varies from germline; a read error may be responsible. Here the CDR3 DNA reads TGTGCCAGCAGACTCGGGACTAGCGGGAGAGCCTATTTCTTC. This codes for CASRLGTSGRAYFF. The V and J genes are TRBV6-5 and TRBJ2-5, with 14 bases that match TRBD2. This CDR3 spans 14 amino acids. Per germline, CDR1 MNHEY and CDR2 SVGAGI.

The chain joins TRBV6-1 to TRBJ2-3; TRBD2 matches at 7 bases. CDR1 MNHNS and CDR2 SASEGT come from the germline V gene. The V segment lost 4 bases and the J segment 9 bases; nucleotides outside the gene matches: 16. The CDR3 extends over 16 amino acids. The CDR3 sequence is CASSVSGGSRKNTQYF. The CDR3 coding sequence is TGTGCCAGCAGTGTCTCGGGCGGGAGTCGTAAAAACACGCAGTATTTT.

This clonotype has a single count. The chain joins TRBV6-1 to TRBJ1-2; TRBD1 is a possible D gene (6 bases). Looked up from germline, CDR1 is MNHNS and CDR2 is SASEGT. V lost 7 bases and J lost 7, with 22 bases in between. This CDR3 is 15 amino acids long. CDR3 bases: TGTGCCAGCACGAGGGACCCCGGGGGCGGCGTTGGCTACACCTTC. It specifies CASTRDPGGGVGYTF.

This clonotype was observed many times. The chain carries TRBV6-1 and TRBJ1-2; weak D call: TRBD1 (5 bases). CDR1 is MNHNS, CDR2 SASEGT, per germline. CDR3 length: 13 residues. Trimming removed 7 bases from V and 1 base from J, with 10 bases in between. This chain's CDR3 is CASTRGINYGYTF. The CDR3, as DNA: TGTGCCAGCACTCGGGGGATTAACTATGGCTACACCTTC.